Presented here are 18 T cell receptor beta chains from one specimen sequenced in a study of blood T cell repertoires in COVID-19. TCRdb's copy holds only in-frame clones and misses some; the assay was immunoSEQ multiplex PCR. The sample has tens of thousands of clones, 85% seen once. Sequenced sample: peripheral blood. The receptor source for this set is a man aged 50 to 60 with COVID-19, enrolled during active disease.

The CDR3 DNA is TGTGCCAGCAGCTTAATCTCAGCGGTCCTCGGCGGTGAGCAGTTCTTC. Its translation is CASSLISAVLGGEQFF. The chain joins TRBV7-3 to TRBJ2-1; the D gene is possibly TRBD2 (5 bases). V shed 1 base and J shed 9 bases, with 19 bases lying between them. Looked up from germline, CDR1 is SGHTA and CDR2 is FQGTGA. This CDR3 region has 16 residues.

The V and J genes are TRBV11-1 and TRBJ2-1; the match to TRBD2 covers 11 bases. The J segment lost 3 bases and the V segment lost 5 bases, leaving 3 bases of the junction unmatched. The CDR3 consists of 15 residues. Per the germline V gene, CDR1 is SGHAT and CDR2 is FQDESV (reference sequence). CDR3 region: CASSVLAGDYNEQFF. The CDR3 DNA is TGTGCCAGCAGCGTACTAGCGGGAGACTACAATGAGCAGTTCTTC.

This clone was seen more than once but under ten times. The chain is built from TRBV25-1 and TRBJ1-2; D unresolved. V was cut by 1 base and J by 2 bases, with 5 bases left in between. CDR1 and CDR2 from the germline V gene are MGHDK and SYGVNS. This CDR3 spans 13 amino acids. The CDR3 reads CASSESQNYGYTF. For the CDR3, the DNA is TGTGCCAGCAGTGAATCACAGAACTATGGCTACACCTTC.

This clone showed up just once. The chain has TRBV18 and TRBJ2-1, with a possible D match to TRBD1 (6 bases). The V and J ends lost 1 base and 13 bases respectively, with 17 bases between them. The germline V gene has CDR1 KGHSH and CDR2 LQKENI. This CDR3 comprises 14 residues. As DNA, the CDR3 is TGTGCCAGCTCACCACGTCCAAACAGGGTAACCCAGTTCTTC. Protein sequence: CASSPRPNRVTQFF.

J is TRBJ2-3 and V is TRBV7-3, with TRBD2 matching 10 bases. J gave up 8 bases and V 5 bases, and 13 bases lay outside the gene matches. The CDR3 runs 16 residues. Germline assignment: CDR1 SGHTA and CDR2 FQGTGA. CDR3 loop: CASSPGTSARWGTQYF. The CDR3 DNA reads TGTGCCAGCAGCCCTGGGACTAGCGCGCGTTGGGGTACGCAGTATTTT.

The chain links TRBV5-1 to TRBJ2-5; TRBD2 aligns across 9 bases. Germline CDR1 SGHRS, CDR2 YFSETQ. This CDR3 contains 14 residues. Trimming at V came to 4 bases and at J to 5 bases, leaving 6 bases not matched to a gene. The CDR3 spells CASSPGLAWETQYF. CDR3 sequence (DNA): TGCGCCAGCAGCCCTGGACTAGCGTGGGAGACCCAGTACTTC.

The rearrangement joins TRBV10-2 to TRBJ2-5, with 11 bases lining up with TRBD2. The J segment lost 0 bases and the V segment lost 5 bases, leaving 2 bases of the junction unmatched. The CDR3 totals 15 residues. The germline CDR1 and CDR2 sequences are WSHSY and SAAADI. The CDR3 nucleotides read TGCGCCAGCAGTCCGACTAGCGGGAACCAAGAGACCCAGTACTTC. Translating it yields CASSPTSGNQETQYF.

This clone was observed once. The chain uses TRBV28 and TRBJ1-2, with TRBD1 identical over 11 bases. J gave up 3 bases and V 4 bases, and 7 bases lay outside the gene matches. The CDR3 totals 16 residues. Germline CDR1 is MDHEN and CDR2 is SYDVKM. The CDR3, as DNA: TGTGCCAGCAGTTCTGGGGGGACAGGGGGGTACTATGGCTACACCTTC. It specifies CASSSGGTGGYYGYTF.

The chain uses TRBV5-4 and TRBJ2-2; 14 bases line up with TRBD2. After removal of 4 bases from V and 5 bases from J, the junction contained 4 bases not matched to a gene. Germline V gene data show CDR1 as SGHNT and CDR2 as YYREEE (reference sequence). The length of the CDR3 is 16 residues. This CDR3 is CASSKGLAGDTGELFF. CDR3 DNA: TGTGCCAGCAGCAAGGGACTAGCGGGAGATACCGGGGAGCTGTTTTTT. The full variable domain, in which reference TRBV5-4 and TRBJ2-2 provide the parts outside the CDR3, is ETGVTQSPTHLIKTRGQQVTLRCSSQSGHNTVSWYQQALGQGPQFIFQYYREEENGRGNFPPRFSGLQFPNYSSELNVNALELDDSALYLCASSKGLAGDTGELFFGEGSRLTVL.

The gene calls are TRBV30 and TRBJ1-2, with D unresolved. V was cut by 0 bases and J by 9 bases, with 14 bases left in between. This CDR3 has 13 residues. Looked up from germline, CDR1 is GTSNPN and CDR2 is SVGIG (reference sequence). The CDR3 DNA reads as TGTGCCTGGAGTGTACTATCCGGGGTGAGCTACACCTTC. This translates into CAWSVLSGVSYTF.

The chain uses TRBV29-1 and TRBJ1-2; D gene unclear. Trimming took 4 bases from V and 4 from J, leaving 7 bases between them. Germline loops: CDR1 SQVTM, CDR2 ANQGSEA. The CDR3 spans 11 residues. CDR3 amino acids: CSVVRTYGYTF. The CDR3 DNA reads as TGCAGCGTTGTCAGAACCTATGGCTACACCTTC.

The rearrangement uses TRBV28 and TRBJ1-2, with D possibly TRBD1 on 6 matching bases. This CDR3 has 17 residues. V lost 1 base to trimming and J lost 0 bases, with 15 bases between them. CDR1 and CDR2 (germline): MDHEN, SYDVKM. The CDR3 DNA is TGTGCCAGCAGTTTATTATCTCACGGACAGTCTAACTATGGCTACACCTTC. It codes for CASSLLSHGQSNYGYTF.

This sequence joins TRBV6-5 and TRBJ1-3, with D maybe TRBD1 (6 bases). CDR3 length: 15 residues. Germline lookup yields CDR1 MNHEY and CDR2 SVGAGI. The V and J ends lost 7 bases and 0 bases respectively, with 13 bases between them. The CDR3 coding sequence is TGTGCCAGCACAGAAGGGGGGGCCTCTGGAAACACCATATATTTT. Amino acid sequence: CASTEGGASGNTIYF.

The chain carries TRBV12-3 or TRBV12-4 and TRBJ2-1, with D unclear. V was clipped by 6 bases and J by 8 bases, with 8 bases between them. The CDR3 sequence is 11 residues long. The CDR3 coding sequence is TGTGCCAGCAGCTCCTCCCATGAGCAGTTCTTC. The encoded protein is CASSSSHEQFF.

This clone occurred many times. CDR3 coding DNA: TGTGCCAGCAGTGTTCAGCGGGAGCTCTATGAGCAGTTCTTC. It encodes CASSVQRELYEQFF. The V gene is TRBV2, the J gene TRBJ2-1; 8 bases map to TRBD2. The germline V gene encodes CDR1 SNHLY and CDR2 FYNNEI. CDR3 length: 14 residues. The ends lost 4 bases at V and 8 bases at J; junction bases unmatched: 7.

The rearrangement joins TRBV6-2 or TRBV6-3 to TRBJ2-6, with TRBD1 matching 7 bases. Germline trimming cut 4 bases from V and 3 bases from J; bases unmatched to any gene: 0. The germline gives CDR1 MNHEY, CDR2 SVGEGT. There are 14 residues in the CDR3. As DNA, the CDR3 is TGTGCCAGCAGTTCAGGGGGTGGGGCCAACGTCCTGACTTTC. It codes for CASSSGGGANVLTF.

The rearrangement joins TRBV5-6 to TRBJ2-5; D is ambiguous. CDR3 length equals 12 residues. Trimming cost V 4 bases and J 7 bases, with 11 bases left between them. Germline V gene data show CDR1 as SGHDT and CDR2 as YYEEEE. The CDR3 spells CASSPEPGTQYF. The CDR3 nucleotides read TGTGCCAGCAGCCCCGAACCGGGGACCCAGTACTTC.

The chain is built from TRBV2 and TRBJ1-2; TRBD1 might be the D (6 bases). V gave up 2 bases and J gave up 4 bases, with 11 bases separating them. This CDR3 spans 14 amino acids. Germline CDR1 reads SNHLY; CDR2 reads FYNNEI. The CDR3 reads CASSEKGQSYGYTF. The CDR3, as DNA: TGTGCCAGCAGTGAAAAGGGACAAAGCTATGGCTACACCTTC.